These 13 T cell receptor beta chains share one sample of origin, sequenced in a study of spatial heterogeneity in lung cancer. Time point denoted: sample taken at primary tumor resection. TCRdb reprocessed the 5' RACE reads via MiXCR and lists one record per CDR3 protein. The sample comprises tens of thousands of distinct CDR3 sequences, roughly 12% of which are singletons, and about 38% rests with the top ten. Sequences were derived from PBMCs, sampled at surgery. These receptors all stem from a male donor with early-stage non-small cell lung cancer.

The V and J genes are TRBV6-2 or TRBV6-3 and TRBJ1-6; TRBD1 matches 7 bases. CDR3 length equals 14 residues. V dropped 8 bases and J dropped 6; count of bases not matched to a gene: 7. Germline V CDR1 and CDR2: MNHEY, SVGEGT. The CDR3 DNA is TGTGCCAGCGCCTACAGGGGAAGTAATTCACCCCTCCACTTT. Its translation is CASAYRGSNSPLHF.

In this sample, this clonotype turned up a few times. The rearrangement links TRBV12-3 or TRBV12-4 to TRBJ1-2; D gene uncertain. The CDR3 is 15 residues long. V shed 1 base and J shed 4 bases, with 13 bases lying between them. The CDR3 is CASSLDSYRAYGYTF. The CDR3, as DNA: TGTGCCAGCAGTTTAGACTCTTATCGCGCCTATGGCTACACCTTC.

This clonotype was counted between two and nine times. V and J are TRBV3-1 and TRBJ1-1; D might be TRBD1 (5 bases). CDR1 is LGHDT, CDR2 YNNKEL, per germline (reference sequence). Trimming took 5 bases from V and 6 from J, leaving 13 bases between them. This CDR3 is 13 amino acids long. Here the CDR3 reads CASSFDSVSEAFF. The CDR3 region has the DNA TGTGCCAGCAGCTTCGACAGTGTTTCTGAAGCTTTCTTT.

The chain recombines TRBV10-3 with TRBJ1-5; 9 positions agree with TRBD1. Per germline, CDR1 ENHRY and CDR2 SYGVKD. This CDR3 has 18 residues. V was clipped by 6 bases and J by 4 bases; unmatched bases: 16. DNA of the CDR3: TGTGCCATCAGAGTACTCTACTGGTGGACAGGGGTAAATCAGCCCCAGCATTTT. This sequence encodes CAIRVLYWWTGVNQPQHF.

DNA of the CDR3: TGTGCCACCCAGGGTTACGGCAATCAGCCCCAGCATTTT. Protein product: CATQGYGNQPQHF. The gene calls are TRBV24-1 and TRBJ1-5, with D possibly matching TRBD1 (5 bases). V lost 9 bases, J lost 2 bases, and 10 bases lay in between. The CDR3 sequence is 13 residues long. Germline CDR1 is KGHDR and CDR2 is SFDVKD.

This clonotype showed up many times. This rearrangement joins TRBV9 to TRBJ2-1, with D perhaps matching TRBD1 (5 bases). The V end was cut by 3 bases, the J end by 6 bases, with 10 bases between. Germline V lookup: CDR1 SGDLS, CDR2 YYNGEE. The CDR3 is made up of 13 amino acids. DNA for the CDR3: TGTGCCAGCAGCGCTACAGGCCCCAATGAGCAGTTCTTC. It translates to CASSATGPNEQFF.

This clonotype was counted a few times. The chain joins TRBV11-2 to TRBJ2-7; TRBD2 matches 11 bases. The germline V gene encodes CDR1 SGHAT and CDR2 FQNNGV. Trimming cost V 5 bases and J 7 bases; bases outside gene matches: 19. CDR3 length equals 18 residues. CDR3 residues: CASSATSGIAGTKSEQYF. The CDR3, as DNA: TGTGCCAGCAGCGCGACTAGCGGGATCGCGGGAACGAAATCTGAGCAGTACTTC.

At least ten counts were recorded for this clonotype. The rearrangement links TRBV29-1 to TRBJ2-5; perhaps D is TRBD1 or TRBD2 (6 bases each). The CDR3 sequence is 15 residues long. The V end lost 6 bases, the J end lost 5 bases, and 22 bases lay between the germline ends. Germline V CDR1 and CDR2: SQVTM, ANQGSEA. The CDR3 nucleotides are TGCAGCGTACGGAGGGGGTCGACAGATTCGGAGACCCAGTACTTC. Amino acids: CSVRRGSTDSETQYF.

The table lists this clonotype with a few counts. The chain couples TRBV4-3 to TRBJ2-1; 11 nucleotides agree with TRBD2. Germline values: CDR1 LGHNA, CDR2 YSLEER. This CDR3 region has 16 residues. V shed 0 bases and J 7 bases; nucleotides not matched to a gene: 5. CDR3 amino acids: CASSQEGSGGANEQFF. The CDR3 nucleotides read TGCGCCAGCAGCCAAGAGGGTAGCGGGGGGGCAAATGAGCAGTTCTTC.

The rearrangement joins TRBV11-1 to TRBJ2-1; a weak D match, TRBD1 (5 bases). The germline CDR1 and CDR2 sequences are SGHAT and FQDESV (reference sequence). With 5 bases removed from V and 1 base from J, the gap between germline ends came to 9 bases. The CDR3 has 14 residues. This CDR3 is CASSPQGSYNEQFF. The CDR3 DNA follows: TGTGCCAGCAGCCCCCAGGGATCCTACAATGAGCAGTTCTTC.

The chain joins TRBV7-2 to TRBJ2-1; TRBD2 matches at 7 bases. The V and J ends lost 2 bases and 6 bases, in that order; junction bases with no gene match: 7. The CDR3 sequence is 15 residues long. The germline V gene has CDR1 SGHTA and CDR2 FQGNSA. The CDR3 coding sequence is TGTGCCAGCAGCTTAAGGGCGGGAGAGGTCAATGAGCAGTTCTTC. As protein: CASSLRAGEVNEQFF.

This clonotype was recorded a few times. This sequence joins TRBV27 and TRBJ2-3; 10 bases map to TRBD1. V lost 6 bases and J lost 5; bases outside the gene matches: 5. This CDR3 has 14 residues. CDR1 and CDR2 (germline): MNHEY, SMNVEV (reference sequence). CDR3 in DNA: TGTGCCAGCAGCGGACAGGGGGTCATAGATACGCAGTATTTT. This encodes CASSGQGVIDTQYF.

This clonotype was detected a few times. The rearrangement uses TRBV27 and TRBJ2-5, with D perhaps being TRBD1 or TRBD2 (5 bases each). Per the germline V gene, CDR1 is MNHEY and CDR2 is SMNVEV (reference sequence). Trimming pared 5 bases from V and 4 bases from J, leaving 14 bases between. CDR3 length equals 14 residues. CDR3 DNA sequence: TGTGCCAGCAGTCCTCCGGGACGGCCAGAGACCCAGTACTTC. Translated: CASSPPGRPETQYF.